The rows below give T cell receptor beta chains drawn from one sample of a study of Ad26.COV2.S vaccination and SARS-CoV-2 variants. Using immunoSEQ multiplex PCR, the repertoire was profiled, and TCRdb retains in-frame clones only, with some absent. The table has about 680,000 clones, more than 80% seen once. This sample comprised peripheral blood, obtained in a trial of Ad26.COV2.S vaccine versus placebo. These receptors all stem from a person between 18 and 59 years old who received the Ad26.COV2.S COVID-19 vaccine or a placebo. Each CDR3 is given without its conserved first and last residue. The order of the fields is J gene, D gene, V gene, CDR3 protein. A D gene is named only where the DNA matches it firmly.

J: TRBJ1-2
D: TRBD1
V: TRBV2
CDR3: ARVSGGAGYT

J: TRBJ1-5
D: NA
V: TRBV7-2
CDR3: ASSVGHSNQPQH

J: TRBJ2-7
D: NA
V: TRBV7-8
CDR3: ASSPRTDSLLYREQY

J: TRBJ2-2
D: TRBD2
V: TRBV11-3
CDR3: ASSSRTSGNTGELF

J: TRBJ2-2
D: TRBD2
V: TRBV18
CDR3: ASSPRALAGTGELF

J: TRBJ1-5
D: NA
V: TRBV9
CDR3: ASSVGRGNQPQH

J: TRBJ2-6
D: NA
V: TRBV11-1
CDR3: ASSPGAPGANVLT

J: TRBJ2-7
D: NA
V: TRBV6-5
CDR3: ASSYSRVGSYEQY

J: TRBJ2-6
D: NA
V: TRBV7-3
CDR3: ASSSRESGANVLT

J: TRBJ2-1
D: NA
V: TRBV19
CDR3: ASSITGALDEQF

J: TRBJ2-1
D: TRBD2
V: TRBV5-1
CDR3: ASSLGGTSYNEQF

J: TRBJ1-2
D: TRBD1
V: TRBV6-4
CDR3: ASSLDRAGYT

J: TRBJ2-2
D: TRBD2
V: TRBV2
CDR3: ASRLGLAGELF

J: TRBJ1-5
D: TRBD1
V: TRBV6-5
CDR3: ASSRGQGGQPQH

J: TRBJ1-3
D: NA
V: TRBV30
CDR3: AWNPRRLGNTIY

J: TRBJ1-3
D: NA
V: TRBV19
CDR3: ASTGRGGENTIY

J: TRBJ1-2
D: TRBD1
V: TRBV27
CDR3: ASSLRGTGVVANYGYT

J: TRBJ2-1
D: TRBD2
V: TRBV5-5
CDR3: ASLNSGNSYNEQF

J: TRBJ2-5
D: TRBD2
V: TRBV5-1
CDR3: ASSPSGGARETQY

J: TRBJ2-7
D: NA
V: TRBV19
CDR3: ASSNPGTYEQY

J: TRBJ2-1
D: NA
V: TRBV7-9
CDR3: ASSPQPGGPSGEQF

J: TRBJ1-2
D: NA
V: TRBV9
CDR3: ASSGRQEGPYGYT